This T cell receptor (beta chain) was sequenced in a study of T-cell memory formation after mild COVID-19. Notes on the study in general: CD4/CD8 balance characterized clones contracting day 15 to 85, and CD4+ skew characterized later expanders. Those CD4+ clones that contracted were mainly in CM and EM (CD8+ ones in EMRA).

With regard to this clonotype: Antigen unknown.

TCRdb re-derived calls from the 5' RACE reads in MiXCR, one entry per CDR3 protein. Among about 620,000 distinct CDR3 sequences, roughly 18% were seen once, and the ten largest hold around 13%. There are 16 residues in the CDR3. CDR1 is SEHNR, CDR2 FQNEAQ, per germline (reference sequence). With 5 bases removed from V and 2 bases from J, the gap between germline ends came to 18 bases. This chain uses TRBV7-9 with TRBJ1-2; perhaps TRBD1 as D (5 bases). Sequences were obtained from PBMCs or a T cell subset sorted from them (not recorded which). The sequence derives from an adult woman who had mild COVID-19 (a few samples of this study predate the infection). Cell type and time point are not known. The CDR3 sequence: CASSPRGGTGNYGYTF. The CDR3 coding sequence is TGTGCCAGCAGCCCACGGGGGGGAACGGGAAACTATGGCTACACCTTC.